The T cell receptor (beta chain) described here comes from a study of radiation and T cells in renal cell carcinoma. This CDR3 contains 16 residues. The V and J ends lost 3 bases and 4 bases, in that order; junction bases with no gene match: 11. Germline V gives CDR1 LGHNA, CDR2 YSLEER. Profiled with immunoSEQ multiplex PCR; TCRdb holds only in-frame clones, not every one. The sample holds some 100,000 clones, over 75% seen once. The time point is: baseline pretreatment blood. Treatment indicated: 15 Gy SBRT to primary tumor, nephrectomy 4 weeks later. The TCR was taken from a man aged 55 to 69 with renal cell carcinoma. This specimen was blood, taken from a patient whose treatment included radiotherapy and nephrectomy. J is TRBJ1-2 and V is TRBV4-3; 7 bases align to TRBD1. The CDR3 protein is CASSQDRDRESYGYTF. Here the CDR3 DNA reads TGCGCCAGCAGCCAGGATCGGGACAGAGAATCCTATGGCTACACCTTC.